This T cell receptor beta chain was observed in a study of blood T cell repertoires in COVID-19. Looking at the study overall: The study drew acute and convalescent COVID-19 samples from the United States, Italy and Spain. T cells, B-cell-depleted T cells, or PBMCs supplied cDNA or gDNA.

Original methodology: Amplification from reference gene primers served as the basis for estimated nucleated cell counts. Repertoires were generated with immunoSEQ multiplex PCR, while TCRdb's copy carries only in-frame clones and drops some. For V, J and clone size, that table is used; D and trimming come from the DNA. The table shows just under 80,000 clones, with roughly 80% occurring only once. This receptor was identified in a woman in her 70s with acute or convalescent COVID-19. The sample was peripheral blood.

The CDR3 is CASSEVTSGAGELFF. CDR3 sequence (DNA): TGTGCCAGCAGTGAGGTCACTAGCGGCGCCGGGGAGCTGTTTTTT. V gene TRBV2 combines with J gene TRBJ2-2; 8 nucleotides line up with TRBD2. V dropped 3 bases and J dropped 6; count of bases not matched to a gene: 6. The CDR3 is 15 residues long. Looked up from germline, CDR1 is SNHLY and CDR2 is FYNNEI.